This T cell receptor (beta chain) was captured in a study of OX40 agonist ivuxolimab in advanced cancers. Clones were read by immunoSEQ multiplex PCR, and TCRdb kept only the in-frame ones, dropping some. The data hold 100,000 or so clones, with under 95% observed a single time. This CDR3 contains 12 residues. Trimming pared 5 bases from V and 9 bases from J, leaving 11 bases between. Germline V gene data show CDR1 as SGHNT and CDR2 as YENEEA. This chain joins TRBV11-3 and TRBJ2-1; no reliable D call. The TCR originated in an adult with an advanced solid tumor such as melanoma, head and neck, liver or kidney cancer. Sample: CD4+ or CD8+ T cells sorted from blood, taken in a trial of the OX40 agonist ivuxolimab. CDR3 DNA sequence: TGTGCCAGCAGCCCTGGGGTAGGTGAGCAGTTCTTC. Protein: CASSPGVGEQFF.